This T cell receptor (beta chain) was identified during a study of shared clonotypes between healthy human individuals. Whole-study results and caveats: Roughly 5% of naive CD4 clonotypes were shared across a few donors. Generally, naive subsets (rather than memory subsets) showed larger estimated richness. Rarefaction revealed incomplete sorted-subset sequencing despite large depth.

Looked up from germline, CDR1 is KGHSH and CDR2 is LQKENI. This CDR3 comprises 15 residues. V was pared by 2 bases and J by 3 bases, with 3 bases of the junction left unmatched. Here immunoSEQ multiplex PCR was the method, and the copy in TCRdb shows in-frame clones only, minus some. There are about 1.5 million clones in the sample; about 98% occur only once, and roughly 0.4% lies in the top ten. The sample holds one count of this clone. Its antigen remains unidentified. V gene TRBV18 combines with J gene TRBJ2-5; the match to TRBD1 covers 10 bases. The source is a man aged 25 to 45 in good health. Sequencing was done on a sample of naive CD4+ T cells sorted from blood. Noted subset: CD45RA+ positively selected. The CDR3 nucleotides are TGTGCCAGCTCACCAGACGGGACAGGGGAAGAGACCCAGTACTTC. Translated: CASSPDGTGEETQYF.